Presented here are 2 T cell receptor beta chains from one specimen sequenced in a study of regulatory T cells in long-lasting Graves disease. Sample time point: newly diagnosed GD, antithyroid drugs for less than 3 months. The TCR library was made from RNA that had been extracted from PBMCs in TRIzol. Libraries of TCR beta came from iRepertoire HTBI primers plus Arm-PCR of CDR3 regions. TCRdb recomputed calls from the multiplex PCR reads with MiXCR, one row per CDR3 protein. The top ten clones hold roughly 15% of a sample with about 460,000 distinct CDR3 sequences, approximately 14% of them seen once. These data are also associated with another study on T cells in Graves' hyperthyroidism and ophthalmopathy.

The sample consisted of peripheral blood mononuclear cells (PBMCs), taken at new diagnosis, from a patient treated with antithyroid drugs. The receptors come from a woman aged 45-60 years with Graves disease.

This clonotype was counted only a few times. The chain joins TRBV9 to TRBJ1-2; D possibly corresponds to TRBD1 (5 bases). The CDR3 sequence is 13 residues long. In germline, CDR1 is SGDLS, CDR2 YYNGEE. V lost 0 bases, J lost 7 bases, and 10 bases lay in between. The CDR3 DNA reads as TGTGCCAGCAGCGTAGACGGCGGGGGTGGCTACACCTTC. Amino acids: CASSVDGGGGYTF.

This clonotype was seen only a few times. This chain connects TRBV9 to TRBJ1-5; D might be TRBD1 (6 bases). This CDR3 spans 14 amino acids. V was trimmed by 3 bases and J by 7 bases, leaving 14 bases between them. CDR1 and CDR2 from the germline V gene are SGDLS and YYNGEE. This CDR3 reads CASSESGDGQPQHF. DNA of the CDR3: TGTGCCAGCAGCGAATCAGGGGACGGACAGCCCCAGCATTTT.